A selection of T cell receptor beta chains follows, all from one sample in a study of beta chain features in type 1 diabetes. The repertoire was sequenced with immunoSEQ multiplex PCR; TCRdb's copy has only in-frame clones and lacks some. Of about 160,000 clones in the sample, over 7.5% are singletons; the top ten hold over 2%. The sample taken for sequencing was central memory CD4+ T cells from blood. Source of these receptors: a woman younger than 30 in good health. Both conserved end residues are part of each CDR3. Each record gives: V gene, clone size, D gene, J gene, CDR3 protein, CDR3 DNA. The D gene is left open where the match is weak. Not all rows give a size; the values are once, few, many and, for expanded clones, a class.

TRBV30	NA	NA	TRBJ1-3	CAWINSHSGNTIYF	TGTGCCTGGATAAACAGCCACTCTGGAAACACCATATATTTT
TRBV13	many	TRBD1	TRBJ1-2	CASSLVKGQGTYGYTF	TGTGCCAGCAGCTTAGTCAAAGGACAGGGGACCTATGGCTACACCTTC
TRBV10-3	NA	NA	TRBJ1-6	CATRGLGGHGSPLHF	TGTGCCACACGGGGTTTAGGAGGGCATGGTTCACCCCTCCACTTT
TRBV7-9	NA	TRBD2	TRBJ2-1	CASSLEASGGHSYNEQFF	TGTGCCAGCAGCTTAGAAGCTAGCGGGGGACACTCCTACAATGAGCAGTTCTTC
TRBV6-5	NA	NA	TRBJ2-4	CASSYSSSRAKNIQYF	TGTGCCAGCAGTTACAGCAGTAGCAGAGCCAAAAACATTCAGTACTTC
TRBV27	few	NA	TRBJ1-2	CASSGWGRKFYGYTF	TGTGCCAGCAGTGGATGGGGCAGAAAATTCTATGGCTACACCTTC
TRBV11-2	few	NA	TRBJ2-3	CASSLGTGVSADTQYF	TGTGCCAGCAGCTTAGGAACGGGAGTTTCGGCAGATACGCAGTATTTT
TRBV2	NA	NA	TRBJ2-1	CASRRESSYNEQFF	TGTGCCAGCAGGAGGGAGAGCTCCTACAATGAGCAGTTCTTC
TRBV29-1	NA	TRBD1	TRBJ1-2	CSGARDSNYGYTF	TGCAGCGGTGCCCGGGACAGCAACTATGGCTACACCTTC
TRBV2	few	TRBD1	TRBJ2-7	CATSTGGAYEQYF	TGTGCCACCTCGACAGGGGGGGCCTACGAGCAGTACTTC
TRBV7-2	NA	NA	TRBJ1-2	CASSFQGNSGYTF	TGTGCCAGCAGCTTCCAGGGGAATTCTGGCTACACCTTC
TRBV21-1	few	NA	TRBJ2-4	CANSELAGGKNIQYF	TGTGCCAATTCGGAACTAGCGGGCGGCAAAAACATTCAGTACTTC
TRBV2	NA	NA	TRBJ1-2	CASAGTDYGYTF	TGTGCCAGCGCGGGGACCGACTATGGCTACACCTTC
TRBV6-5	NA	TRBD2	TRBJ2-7	CASRRLAGPYEQYF	TGTGCCAGCAGGAGACTAGCGGGGCCCTACGAGCAGTACTTC